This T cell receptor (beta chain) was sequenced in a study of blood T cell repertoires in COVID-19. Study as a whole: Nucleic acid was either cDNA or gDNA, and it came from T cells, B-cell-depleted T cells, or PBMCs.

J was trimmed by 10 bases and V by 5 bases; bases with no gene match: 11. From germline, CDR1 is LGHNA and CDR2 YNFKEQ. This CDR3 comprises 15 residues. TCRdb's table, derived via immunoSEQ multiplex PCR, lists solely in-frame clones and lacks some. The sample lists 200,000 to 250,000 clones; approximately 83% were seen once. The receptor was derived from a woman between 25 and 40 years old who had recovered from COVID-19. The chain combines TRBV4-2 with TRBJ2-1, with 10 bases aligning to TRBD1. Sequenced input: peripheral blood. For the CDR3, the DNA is TGTGCCAGCAGCGGGCCGGGACAGGGGCCGGCGGAGCAGTTCTTC. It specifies CASSGPGQGPAEQFF.